The 27 T cell receptor beta chains reported below all come from one sample, sequenced in a study of blood T cell repertoires in COVID-19. TCRdb's copy holds only in-frame clones and misses some; the assay was immunoSEQ multiplex PCR. The sample records about 240,000 clones, over 75% being singletons. Sequenced sample: peripheral blood. These receptor sequences come from a woman in her 30s with acute or convalescent COVID-19.

The sample holds a few counts of this clone. The J gene is TRBJ2-3, the V gene TRBV7-2, with TRBD2 identical over 9 bases. Germline loops: CDR1 SGHTA, CDR2 FQGNSA. The CDR3 spans 19 residues. With V trimmed by 8 bases and J by 0 bases, 18 bases remained unmatched. This chain's CDR3 is CASRPRGGGGLTSTDTQYF. The CDR3 nucleotides are TGTGCCAGCCGACCGCGGGGGGGCGGAGGTCTAACCAGCACAGATACGCAGTATTTT.

The CDR3 nucleotides read TGTGCCTGTCGGCGGGAGTTCACAGATACGCAGTATTTT. It is translated as CACRREFTDTQYF. The genes are TRBV7-2 and TRBJ2-3, with TRBD2 matching 7 bases. Trimming at V came to 11 bases and at J to 2 bases, leaving 7 bases not matched to a gene. There are 13 residues in the CDR3. The germline V gene has CDR1 SGHTA and CDR2 FQGNSA.

The rearrangement joins TRBV6-5 to TRBJ2-3; D possibly corresponds to TRBD1 (6 bases). The CDR3 is 14 residues long. Germline-derived CDR1 and CDR2 are MNHEY and SVGAGI. V shed 5 bases and J shed 4 bases, with 13 bases lying between them. The CDR3 sequence: CASSHRGLSDTQYF. Here the CDR3 DNA reads TGTGCCAGCAGTCATAGGGGGTTATCAGATACGCAGTATTTT.

This clone was observed once. The chain carries TRBV19 and TRBJ1-1; D is unresolved. CDR1 is LNHDA and CDR2 is SQIVND in the germline V gene (reference sequence). Trimming shortened V by 3 bases and J by 4 bases, and 15 bases separated the two germline ends. The CDR3 consists of 15 residues. The CDR3 loop reads CASSINGVSGTEAFF. The DNA for the CDR3 is TGTGCCAGTAGTATTAACGGCGTCTCGGGCACTGAAGCTTTCTTT.

This clone appeared a single time. The chain is built from TRBV7-2 and TRBJ1-1; 7 positions match TRBD1. CDR1 and CDR2 from the germline V gene are SGHTA and FQGNSA. J lost 1 base, V lost 1 base, and 3 bases had no gene match. This CDR3 is 15 amino acids long. CDR3 sequence reads: CASSLDPGGNTEAFF. CDR3 DNA: TGTGCCAGCAGCTTAGATCCAGGGGGGAACACTGAAGCTTTCTTT.

The rearrangement links TRBV11-2 to TRBJ2-1; D perhaps matches TRBD2 (7 bases). This CDR3 has 18 residues. Germline values: CDR1 SGHAT, CDR2 FQNNGV. Deletions cut 3 bases from V and 6 bases from J, with 24 bases between. CDR3 residues: CASSFPRSGRGPSNEQFF. CDR3 nucleotides: TGTGCCAGCAGCTTCCCGCGGAGTGGGCGGGGGCCCTCCAATGAGCAGTTCTTC.

The chain's CDR3 is CASSHAGNSYEQYF. The CDR3 DNA reads as TGTGCCAGTAGCCACGCGGGAAACTCCTACGAGCAGTACTTC. V is TRBV19 and J is TRBJ2-7, with D perhaps matching TRBD2 (6 bases). Germline lookup yields CDR1 LNHDA and CDR2 SQIVND (reference sequence). The CDR3 runs 14 residues. V dropped 6 bases and J dropped 0 bases, with 12 bases sitting between them.

This sequence joins TRBV5-1 and TRBJ2-1; 8 nucleotides agree with TRBD2. CDR3 size: 16 residues. J was trimmed by 0 bases and V by 2 bases; bases with no gene match: 4. Germline lookup yields CDR1 SGHRS and CDR2 YFSETQ. CDR3 sequence reads: CASSFSGAASYNEQFF. CDR3 coding DNA: TGCGCCAGCAGCTTTAGCGGGGCCGCCTCCTACAATGAGCAGTTCTTC. The full variable domain, with the rest looked up from reference TRBV5-1 and TRBJ2-1, is KAGVTQTPRYLIKTRGQQVTLSCSPISGHRSVSWYQQTPGQGLQFLFEYFSETQRNKGNFPGRFSGRQFSNSRSEMNVSTLELGDSALYLCASSFSGAASYNEQFFGPGTRLTVL.

The gene calls are TRBV25-1 and TRBJ2-7; TRBD2 matches 13 bases. Germline V gene lookup returns CDR1 MGHDK and CDR2 SYGVNS. The CDR3 length is 15 residues. Losses at the gene ends were 8 bases for V and 4 bases for J; bases not matched to a gene: 8. CDR3 in DNA: TGTGCCAGCTCTCGGACTAGCGGGAGAGGGTACGAGCAGTACTTC. It encodes CASSRTSGRGYEQYF.

The chain combines TRBV7-9 with TRBJ1-5; D is perhaps TRBD1 (6 bases). There are 15 residues in the CDR3. Germline CDR1 SEHNR, CDR2 FQNEAQ (reference sequence). Trimming removed 3 bases from V and 2 bases from J, with 11 bases in between. CDR3 loop: CASSFGRGGNQPQHF. The CDR3 region has the DNA TGTGCCAGCAGCTTCGGCAGGGGTGGCAATCAGCCCCAGCATTTT.

This sequence joins TRBV10-3 and TRBJ2-2; D is unresolved. Germline loops: CDR1 ENHRY, CDR2 SYGVKD. The CDR3 has 14 amino acids. Trimming stripped 5 bases from V and 5 bases from J, with 12 bases between. The CDR3 reads CAISPAGGTGELFF. DNA of the CDR3: TGTGCCATCAGTCCGGCAGGTGGGACCGGGGAGCTGTTTTTT.

The rearrangement links TRBV19 to TRBJ1-1; the match to TRBD1 covers 9 bases. The CDR3 covers 14 residues. CDR1 and CDR2 (germline): LNHDA, SQIVND (reference sequence). With 3 bases clipped from V and 14 bases from J, the junction kept 13 bases outside the gene matches. The CDR3 nucleotides read TGTGCCAGTAGTATCCCCCCGGGCGGGACAGGGTGGTTCTTT. It codes for CASSIPPGGTGWFF.

The rearrangement joins TRBV5-1 to TRBJ1-2; 8 bases line up with TRBD1. The CDR3 sequence is 13 residues long. Germline values: CDR1 SGHRS, CDR2 YFSETQ. The junction had 4 bases not matched to a gene; V was cut back by 3 bases and J by 6 bases. The CDR3: CASSSTGVDGYTF. CDR3 sequence (DNA): TGCGCCAGCAGCTCGACAGGGGTTGATGGCTACACCTTC.

The genes are TRBV9 and TRBJ1-5; no clear D. Germline loops: CDR1 SGDLS, CDR2 YYNGEE. The CDR3 covers 15 residues. Trimming took 0 bases from V and 2 from J, leaving 9 bases between them. The CDR3 loop reads CASSVEPTGNQPQHF. The CDR3 nucleotides read TGTGCCAGCAGCGTAGAACCGACTGGCAATCAGCCCCAGCATTTT. Together with reference TRBV9 and TRBJ1-5, the CDR3 gives the full variable domain: DSGVTQTPKHLITATGQRVTLRCSPRSGDLSVYWYQQSLDQGLQFLIQYYNGEERAKGNILERFSAQQFPDLHSELNLSSLELGDSALYFCASSVEPTGNQPQHFGDGTRLSIL.

In nucleotides, the CDR3 is TGTGCCAGCAGCTTAGCGGTAGCGGGATACAATGAGCAGTTCTTC. This encodes CASSLAVAGYNEQFF. The chain combines TRBV7-7 with TRBJ2-1; 8 bases agree with TRBD2. V trimming: 0 bases; J trimming: 4 bases; junction bases outside the gene matches: 2. CDR1 is SSHAT, CDR2 FNYEAQ, per germline (reference sequence). CDR3 length equals 15 residues.

The V call is TRBV29-1, the J call TRBJ1-2; 7 nucleotides agree with TRBD1. Per the germline V gene, CDR1 is SQVTM and CDR2 is ANQGSEA. The CDR3 sequence is 13 residues long. After removal of 3 bases from V and 4 bases from J, the junction contained 5 bases not matched to a gene. CDR3: CSVEEGGSYGYTF. CDR3 DNA sequence: TGCAGCGTTGAGGAAGGGGGCAGCTATGGCTACACCTTC.

This clone is labeled as medium-sized. The rearrangement uses TRBV6-2 or TRBV6-3 and TRBJ2-1; 9 nucleotides match TRBD2. J was trimmed by 5 bases and V by 4 bases; bases with no gene match: 3. The germline CDR1 and CDR2 sequences are MNHEY and SVGEGT. The CDR3 extends over 14 amino acids. The CDR3 region has the DNA TGTGCCAGCAGTTTTAGCGGGAGTCACAATGAGCAGTTCTTC. It specifies CASSFSGSHNEQFF.

The chain links TRBV11-2 to TRBJ2-1; TRBD2 agrees at 7 bases. V was clipped by 0 bases and J by 4 bases; unmatched bases: 12. CDR1 is SGHAT and CDR2 is FQNNGV in the germline V gene. This CDR3 contains 18 residues. CDR3 nucleotide sequence: TGTGCCAGCAGCTTAGATCCCTTCCGGGACTACCTATACAATGAGCAGTTCTTC. It translates to CASSLDPFRDYLYNEQFF.

CDR3 region: CAWSIGGSGYTF. The DNA for the CDR3 is TGTGCCTGGAGTATAGGGGGCTCTGGCTACACCTTC. The chain joins TRBV30 to TRBJ1-2; 7 bases line up with TRBD1. The V segment lost 2 bases and the J segment 7 bases; nucleotides outside the gene matches: 4. CDR1 GTSNPN and CDR2 SVGIG come from the germline V gene (reference sequence). This CDR3 has 12 amino acids. Drawing the rest from reference TRBV30 and TRBJ1-2, the complete variable domain is SQTIHQWPATLVQPVGSPLSLECTVEGTSNPNLYWYRQAAGRGLQLLFYSVGIGQISSEVPQNLSASRPQDRQFILSSKKLLLSDSGFYLCAWSIGGSGYTFGSGTRLTVV.

The chain couples TRBV19 to TRBJ2-3; weak D call: TRBD1 (5 bases). The germline gives CDR1 LNHDA, CDR2 SQIVND (reference sequence). Between the trimmed V and J ends, which lost 6 bases and 4 bases, there was a span of 11 bases. This CDR3 contains 13 residues. In DNA, the CDR3 is TGTGCCAGTAGCCAGGGTATTCCAGATACGCAGTATTTT. Its translation: CASSQGIPDTQYF.

The rearrangement uses TRBV6-2 or TRBV6-3 and TRBJ2-7; 8 nucleotides match TRBD2. Germline-derived CDR1 and CDR2 are MNHEY and SVGEGT. The CDR3 is made up of 14 amino acids. V was clipped by 1 base and J by 5 bases; unmatched bases: 4. CDR3: CASSYFREGNEQYF. CDR3 nucleotides: TGTGCCAGCAGTTACTTCCGGGAGGGCAACGAGCAGTACTTC.

The chain links TRBV10-3 to TRBJ2-3; D is perhaps TRBD1 (5 bases). The V end was cut by 4 bases, the J end by 4 bases, with 18 bases between. There are 16 residues in the CDR3. CDR1 ENHRY and CDR2 SYGVKD come from the germline V gene. Written as DNA, the CDR3 is TGTGCCATCAGTGCGAATTCTGCAGGGATTTCAGATACGCAGTATTTT. It is translated as CAISANSAGISDTQYF.

This chain connects TRBV28 to TRBJ1-4; D possibly corresponds to TRBD1 (5 bases). CDR1 and CDR2 from the germline V gene are MDHEN and SYDVKM. V shed 2 bases and J shed 8 bases, with 12 bases lying between them. The length of the CDR3 is 14 residues. CDR3 residues: CASSLIGGREKLFF. The CDR3 nucleotides read TGTGCCAGCAGTTTAATCGGGGGTCGGGAAAAACTGTTTTTT. The full variable domain, its missing parts supplied by reference TRBV28 and TRBJ1-4, is DVKVTQSSRYLVKRTGEKVFLECVQDMDHENMFWYRQDPGLGLRLIYFSYDVKMKEKGDIPEGYSVSREKKERFSLILESASTNQTSMYLCASSLIGGREKLFFGSGTQLSVL.

This clone has only a few counts. The chain recombines TRBV3-1 (or the pseudogene TRBV3-2) with TRBJ2-7, with D possibly matching TRBD2 (6 bases). Germline V lookup: CDR1 LGHDT, CDR2 YNNKEL (reference sequence). The CDR3 covers 15 residues. Trimming left V 3 bases short and J 1 base short, with 13 bases between. CDR3 sequence (DNA): TGTGCCAGCAGCCAGACTAGTCATTCTTCCTACGAGCAGTACTTC. Translated, it gives CASSQTSHSSYEQYF.

The chain combines TRBV6-5 with TRBJ1-6; D is undetermined. Germline assignment: CDR1 MNHEY and CDR2 SVGAGI. V was cut by 6 bases and J by 6 bases, with 12 bases left in between. This CDR3 has 14 residues. The CDR3 coding sequence is TGTGCCAGCAGGGGCACCTTCGGTAATTCACCCCTCCACTTT. This gives the protein CASRGTFGNSPLHF.

The chain's CDR3 is CASSVGGYQETQYF. DNA of the CDR3: TGCGCCAGCAGCGTGGGCGGGTACCAAGAGACCCAGTACTTC. The chain uses TRBV5-1 and TRBJ2-5, with D tentatively TRBD2 (5 bases). The CDR3 runs 14 residues. Looked up from germline, CDR1 is SGHRS and CDR2 is YFSETQ. The V end was cut by 4 bases, the J end by 0 bases, with 10 bases between.

The chain recombines TRBV12-3 or TRBV12-4 with TRBJ2-1, with TRBD2 identical over 10 bases. The ends lost 5 bases at V and 14 bases at J; junction bases unmatched: 9. This CDR3 region has 13 residues. This CDR3 reads CASSTRTSGVEFF. The CDR3 nucleotides read TGTGCCAGCAGTACTCGGACTAGCGGTGTTGAGTTCTTC.